This T cell receptor (beta chain) was identified during a study of T-cell reconstitution after alpha-beta-depleted transplantation in children. Findings and limits, study-wide: It was reported that alpha-beta T cells came from several hundred expanded graft clones (about two months after transplant). By one year post-transplant, T-cell counts and diversity largely arose from T cells that were newly produced.

This clonotype was detected many times. Its cognate antigen is unknown. One end of the junction fails to match germline, which may point to a read error. The germline V gene has CDR1 DFQATT and CDR2 SNEGSKA (reference sequence). The CDR3 has 13 amino acids. This sample's TCRbeta library carried unique molecular identifier barcodes. One entry per CDR3 protein, called by TCRdb with MiXCR from the PCR reads. The sample has about 110,000 distinct CDR3 sequences; about a tenth are singletons. V gene TRBV20-1 combines with J gene TRBJ2-7; no reliable D call. Sequencing used PBMCs, obtained before TCRalphabeta/CD19-depleted stem cell transplant. This TCR was recovered from a boy under 10 years old with acute lymphoblastic leukemia, due to receive a stem cell transplant. CDR3 DNA: TGCAGTGCTAACTCCATCCACGAGGACCCACCCCACTTC. Amino acid sequence: CSANSIHEDPPHF.